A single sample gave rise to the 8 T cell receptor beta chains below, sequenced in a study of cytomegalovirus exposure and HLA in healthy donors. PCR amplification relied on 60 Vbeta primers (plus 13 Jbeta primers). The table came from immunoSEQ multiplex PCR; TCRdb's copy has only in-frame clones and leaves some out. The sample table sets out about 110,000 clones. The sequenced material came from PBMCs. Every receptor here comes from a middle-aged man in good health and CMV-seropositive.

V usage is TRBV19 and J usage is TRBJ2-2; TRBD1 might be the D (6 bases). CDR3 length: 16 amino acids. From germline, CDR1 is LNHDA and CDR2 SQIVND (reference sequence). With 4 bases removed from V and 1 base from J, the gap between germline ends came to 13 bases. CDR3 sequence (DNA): TGTGCCAGTAGTAGAGAGGACAGCCGGAACACCGGGGAGCTGTTTTTT. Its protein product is CASSREDSRNTGELFF.

Written as DNA, the CDR3 is TGTGCCAGCAGCAAATTGGGGACAGGTCCTCAAGAGACCCAGTACTTC. This encodes CASSKLGTGPQETQYF. The V and J genes are TRBV21-1 and TRBJ2-5; the table's D gene call, TRBD1, was not cross checked with the DNA. TRBV21-1 is tagged as a pseudogene. The CDR3 loop spans 16 amino acids.

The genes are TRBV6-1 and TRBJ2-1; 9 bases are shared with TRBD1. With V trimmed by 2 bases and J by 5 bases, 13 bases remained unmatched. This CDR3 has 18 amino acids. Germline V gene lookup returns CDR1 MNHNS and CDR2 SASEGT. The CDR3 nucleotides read TGTGCCAGCAGTGAACGGGGACAGGGACAAGGGTGGGACAATGAGCAGTTCTTC. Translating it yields CASSERGQGQGWDNEQFF.

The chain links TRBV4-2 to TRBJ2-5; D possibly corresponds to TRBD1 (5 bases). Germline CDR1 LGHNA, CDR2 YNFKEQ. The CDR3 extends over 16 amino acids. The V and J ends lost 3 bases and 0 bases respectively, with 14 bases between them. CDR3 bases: TGTGCCAGCAGCCAGAGTCAAGGGGCTAACCAAGAGACCCAGTACTTC. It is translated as CASSQSQGANQETQYF.

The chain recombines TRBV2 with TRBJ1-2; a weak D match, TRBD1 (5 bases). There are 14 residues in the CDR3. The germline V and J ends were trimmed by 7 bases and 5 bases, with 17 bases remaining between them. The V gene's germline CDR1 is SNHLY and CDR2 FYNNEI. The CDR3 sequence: CASKAGQPPYGYTF. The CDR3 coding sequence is TGTGCCAGCAAGGCGGGGCAGCCACCTTATGGCTACACCTTC.

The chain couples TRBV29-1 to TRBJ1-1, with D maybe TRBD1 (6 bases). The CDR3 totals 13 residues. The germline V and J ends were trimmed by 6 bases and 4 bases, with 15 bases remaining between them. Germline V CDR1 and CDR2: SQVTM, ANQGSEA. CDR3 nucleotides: TGCAGCGTGCAAACAGGGACCGGCACTGAAGCTTTCTTT. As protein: CSVQTGTGTEAFF. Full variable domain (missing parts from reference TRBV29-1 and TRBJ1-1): SAVISQKPSRDICQRGTSLTIQCQVDSQVTMMFWYRQQPGQSLTLIATANQGSEATYESGFVIDKFPISRPNLTFSTLTVSNMSPEDSSIYLCSVQTGTGTEAFFGQGTRLTVV.

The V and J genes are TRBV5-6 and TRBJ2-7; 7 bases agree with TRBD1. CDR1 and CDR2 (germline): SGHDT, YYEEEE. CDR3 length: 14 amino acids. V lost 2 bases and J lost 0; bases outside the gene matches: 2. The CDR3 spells CASSFGTASYEQYF. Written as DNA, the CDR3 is TGTGCCAGCAGCTTTGGGACAGCCTCCTACGAGCAGTACTTC.

CDR3 region: CASSYSVAGGETQYF. In DNA form, the CDR3 reads TGTGCCAGCAGTTACTCCGTAGCGGGAGGTGAGACCCAGTACTTC. The V and J genes are TRBV6-6 and TRBJ2-5, with 10 bases fitting TRBD2. The V segment lost 0 bases and the J segment 5 bases; nucleotides outside the gene matches: 3. The CDR3 contains 15 residues. Germline V lookup: CDR1 MNHNY, CDR2 SVGAGI (reference sequence).